These 24 T cell receptor beta chains were all obtained from the same sample, sequenced in a study of blood T cell repertoires in COVID-19. TCRdb's copy holds only in-frame clones and misses some; the assay was immunoSEQ multiplex PCR. The sample holds around 150,000 clones; about three quarters are singletons and the top ten take roughly 9%. Input material: peripheral blood. These receptors all come from a woman aged 45 to 65 with active or convalescent COVID-19.

The chain is built from TRBV6-2 or TRBV6-3 and TRBJ2-7; D ambiguous. The CDR3 extends over 15 amino acids. V gave up 0 bases and J gave up 4 bases, with 13 bases separating them. CDR1 is MNHEY and CDR2 is SVGEGT in the germline V gene. The chain's CDR3 is CASSYSVAHKYEQYF. As DNA, the CDR3 is TGTGCCAGCAGTTACTCGGTGGCCCATAAATACGAGCAGTACTTC.

The V and J genes are TRBV7-8 and TRBJ1-2; D is uncertain. CDR3 size: 17 residues. CDR1 is SGHVS, CDR2 FQNEAQ, per germline. V was pared by 0 bases and J by 0 bases, with 14 bases between. The CDR3 reads CASSLAPKTGANYGYTF. The CDR3 DNA reads as TGTGCCAGCAGCTTAGCTCCTAAGACCGGAGCTAACTATGGCTACACCTTC.

This chain links TRBV29-1 with TRBJ2-3; TRBD2 matches 9 bases. V trimming: 3 bases; J trimming: 1 base; junction bases outside the gene matches: 11. CDR3 length: 17 amino acids. CDR1 and CDR2 from the germline V gene are SQVTM and ANQGSEA. The CDR3 coding sequence is TGCAGCGTTGAGAGGCTAGCGGGAAGAGGGGGCACAGATACGCAGTATTTT. This codes for CSVERLAGRGGTDTQYF.

In this sample, this clone turned up a few times. The chain carries TRBV2 and TRBJ2-3; perhaps TRBD1 as D (6 bases). Per the germline V gene, CDR1 is SNHLY and CDR2 is FYNNEI. The CDR3 covers 13 residues. Trimming removed 8 bases from V and 3 bases from J, with 12 bases in between. As DNA, the CDR3 is TGTGCCAGCTTCCAAGGGGGAACAGATACGCAGTATTTT. Translated: CASFQGGTDTQYF.

This chain uses TRBV2 with TRBJ2-4; 13 bases are a match to TRBD2. Per germline, CDR1 SNHLY and CDR2 FYNNEI. The CDR3 spans 19 residues. The ends lost 3 bases at V and 3 bases at J; junction bases unmatched: 11. The CDR3 bases are TGTGCCAGCAGTGACATGAGACTAGCGGGGGGTTTTGGCAAAAACATTCAGTACTTC. It codes for CASSDMRLAGGFGKNIQYF.

This chain joins TRBV5-4 and TRBJ1-2, with TRBD1 matching over 10 bases. Germline V gene sequence: CDR1 SGHNT, CDR2 YYREEE (reference sequence). The CDR3 is 14 residues long. Trimming at V came to 3 bases and at J to 6 bases, leaving 5 bases not matched to a gene. The CDR3 nucleotides read TGTGCCAGCAGCTCTGGGACAGGGGTAGATGGCTACACCTTC. It is translated as CASSSGTGVDGYTF. The whole variable domain, remainder taken from reference TRBV5-4 and TRBJ1-2, is ETGVTQSPTHLIKTRGQQVTLRCSSQSGHNTVSWYQQALGQGPQFIFQYYREEENGRGNFPPRFSGLQFPNYSSELNVNALELDDSALYLCASSSGTGVDGYTFGSGTRLTVV.

J is TRBJ1-4 and V is TRBV19, with unresolved D. The CDR3 spans 13 residues. Trimming pared 3 bases from V and 7 bases from J, leaving 9 bases between. Germline values: CDR1 LNHDA, CDR2 SQIVND (reference sequence). CDR3 loop: CASSIKAGEKLFF. The CDR3 region has the DNA TGTGCCAGTAGTATCAAGGCGGGTGAAAAACTGTTTTTT. The full variable domain, its missing parts supplied by reference TRBV19 and TRBJ1-4, is DGGITQSPKYLFRKEGQNVTLSCEQNLNHDAMYWYRQDPGQGLRLIYYSQIVNDFQKGDIAEGYSVSREKKESFPLTVTSAQKNPTAFYLCASSIKAGEKLFFGSGTQLSVL.

The chain joins TRBV19 to TRBJ2-6; TRBD2 agrees at 8 bases. This CDR3 is built from 17 residues. The V gene end was trimmed by 1 base and the J gene end by 0 bases; junction bases not matched to a gene: 2. CDR1 is LNHDA and CDR2 is SQIVND in the germline V gene (reference sequence). The CDR3 DNA reads as TGTGCCAGTAGTATAGGCGGGGGGAGCTCTGGGGCCAACGTCCTGACTTTC. As protein: CASSIGGGSSGANVLTF.

This rearrangement joins TRBV19 to TRBJ2-7; 8 nucleotides align to TRBD1. Germline loops: CDR1 LNHDA, CDR2 SQIVND (reference sequence). The CDR3 sequence is 13 residues long. V lost 6 bases and J lost 6; bases outside the gene matches: 7. CDR3 DNA: TGTGCCAGTAGCCTCGACAGGGGTAGCGAGCAGTACTTC. Translating it yields CASSLDRGSEQYF. The variable domain in full, completed from reference TRBV19 and TRBJ2-7, reads DGGITQSPKYLFRKEGQNVTLSCEQNLNHDAMYWYRQDPGQGLRLIYYSQIVNDFQKGDIAEGYSVSREKKESFPLTVTSAQKNPTAFYLCASSLDRGSEQYFGPGTRLTVT.

This chain joins TRBV29-1 and TRBJ2-3; tentatively, D is TRBD1 (5 bases). Germline V gives CDR1 SQVTM, CDR2 ANQGSEA. V was trimmed by 7 bases and J by 0 bases, leaving 11 bases between them. The CDR3 is made up of 13 amino acids. The CDR3 region has the DNA TGCAGCGCTCGACAGCCTAGCACAGATACGCAGTATTTT. Residues: CSARQPSTDTQYF.

The J gene is TRBJ1-2, the V gene TRBV3-1 (or the pseudogene TRBV3-2), with 7 bases lining up with TRBD1. Germline-derived CDR1 and CDR2 are LGHDT and YNNKEL (reference sequence). The CDR3 contains 15 residues. Unmatched junction bases numbered 7, after V lost 2 bases and J lost 4 bases. CDR3 coding DNA: TGTGCCAGCAGCCAAATGAGACAGGGCGCCTATGGCTACACCTTC. It specifies CASSQMRQGAYGYTF.

CDR3 sequence: CASSRQQGSNEKLFF. The CDR3 DNA sequence: TGCGCCAGCAGCCGGCAGCAGGGGAGTAATGAAAAACTGTTTTTT. The V gene is TRBV5-1, the J gene TRBJ1-4; D may be TRBD1 (6 bases). The germline V gene encodes CDR1 SGHRS and CDR2 YFSETQ. The CDR3 runs 15 residues. V was pared by 4 bases and J by 4 bases, with 14 bases between.

This clone came up many times. This chain joins TRBV25-1 and TRBJ2-2; TRBD2 matches at 11 bases. This CDR3 spans 18 amino acids. Germline CDR1 reads MGHDK; CDR2 reads SYGVNS. V lost 1 base, J lost 4 bases, and 8 bases stayed unmatched. CDR3 loop: CASSEWWLAGGGTGELFF. The CDR3 DNA sequence: TGTGCCAGCAGTGAATGGTGGCTAGCGGGAGGAGGCACCGGGGAGCTGTTTTTT.

The V call is TRBV4-2, the J call TRBJ2-1; 7 bases fit TRBD2. The CDR3 runs 15 residues. The germline CDR1 and CDR2 sequences are LGHNA and YNFKEQ. Trimming took 4 bases from V and 2 from J; bases not matched to a gene: 5. CDR3: CASSPSGETYNEQFF. In DNA form, the CDR3 reads TGTGCCAGCAGCCCAAGCGGGGAAACCTACAATGAGCAGTTCTTC.

The rearrangement joins TRBV7-2 to TRBJ2-1, with 14 bases lining up with TRBD2. CDR3 length: 15 amino acids. The junction had 7 bases not matched to a gene; V was cut back by 5 bases and J by 10 bases. Germline CDR1 SGHTA, CDR2 FQGNSA. CDR3 loop: CASSMGLAGVGEQFF. CDR3 DNA: TGTGCCAGCAGCATGGGACTAGCGGGAGTTGGGGAGCAGTTCTTC.

This chain connects TRBV4-2 to TRBJ2-3; 13 bases align to TRBD2. The junction had 14 bases not matched to a gene; V was cut back by 0 bases and J by 5 bases. This CDR3 has 20 residues. Germline V lookup: CDR1 LGHNA, CDR2 YNFKEQ. In nucleotides, the CDR3 is TGTGCCAGCAGCCAAGATCAAGGCGGAGGACTAGCGGGAGCCCGAGATACGCAGTATTTT. It yields the protein CASSQDQGGGLAGARDTQYF.

V and J are TRBV5-6 and TRBJ2-5; 8 bases are a match to TRBD2. Trimming cost V 1 base and J 2 bases; bases outside gene matches: 16. Germline CDR1 is SGHDT and CDR2 is YYEEEE. The CDR3 has 19 amino acids. CDR3 in amino acids: CASSLWGRLTSGLQETQYF. Written as DNA, the CDR3 is TGTGCCAGCAGCTTGTGGGGGAGGCTAACTAGCGGACTACAAGAGACCCAGTACTTC.

V usage is TRBV29-1 and J usage is TRBJ2-1; 7 nucleotides match TRBD1. This CDR3 has 11 amino acids. V shed 8 bases and J 9 bases; nucleotides not matched to a gene: 7. The germline V gene encodes CDR1 SQVTM and CDR2 ANQGSEA. This CDR3 is CSPGQDGEQFF. DNA for the CDR3: TGCAGCCCTGGACAGGACGGTGAGCAGTTCTTC.

The CDR3 coding sequence is TGTGCCACCGGACCCGGGACAGACCTCTACGAGCAGTACTTC. Translation: CATGPGTDLYEQYF. The chain combines TRBV2 with TRBJ2-7, with 7 bases lining up with TRBD1. Germline lookup yields CDR1 SNHLY and CDR2 FYNNEI. CDR3 length: 14 residues. The V segment lost 10 bases and the J segment 3 bases; nucleotides outside the gene matches: 12.

This chain links TRBV28 with TRBJ2-5; a possible D gene is TRBD2 (5 bases). Per germline, CDR1 MDHEN and CDR2 SYDVKM. The CDR3 is 14 amino acids. V was clipped by 3 bases and J by 2 bases, with 10 bases between them. The CDR3 spells CASSFGGSQETQYF. As DNA, the CDR3 is TGTGCCAGCAGTTTTGGCGGGTCTCAAGAGACCCAGTACTTC. Filled out from reference TRBV28 and TRBJ2-5, the complete variable domain reads DVKVTQSSRYLVKRTGEKVFLECVQDMDHENMFWYRQDPGLGLRLIYFSYDVKMKEKGDIPEGYSVSREKKERFSLILESASTNQTSMYLCASSFGGSQETQYFGPGTRLLVL.

The chain carries TRBV7-3 and TRBJ1-1; possible D gene TRBD1, 5 bases. The CDR3 totals 13 residues. The germline V and J ends were trimmed by 6 bases and 5 bases, with 13 bases remaining between them. In germline, CDR1 is SGHTA, CDR2 FQGTGA. CDR3 residues: CASSPSGTTEAFF. In DNA form, the CDR3 reads TGTGCCAGCAGTCCGTCCGGGACTACTGAAGCTTTCTTT. Complete variable domain (other parts from reference TRBV7-3 and TRBJ1-1): GAGVSQTPSNKVTEKGKYVELRCDPISGHTALYWYRQSLGQGPEFLIYFQGTGAADDSGLPNDRFFAVRPEGSVSTLKIQRTERGDSAVYLCASSPSGTTEAFFGQGTRLTVV.

This sequence joins TRBV5-4 and TRBJ2-5; 8 bases align to TRBD2. The germline CDR1 and CDR2 sequences are SGHNT and YYREEE (reference sequence). The CDR3 spans 14 residues. V was clipped by 3 bases and J by 1 base; unmatched bases: 2. The CDR3 loop reads CASSSGLAQETQYF. The CDR3 nucleotides are TGTGCCAGCAGCTCCGGACTAGCCCAAGAGACCCAGTACTTC.

V and J are TRBV7-2 and TRBJ2-1; 9 bases fit TRBD2. V lost 1 base and J lost 2; bases outside the gene matches: 3. This CDR3 spans 16 amino acids. CDR1 SGHTA and CDR2 FQGNSA come from the germline V gene. CDR3 amino acids: CASSLGGGGAYNEQFF. The CDR3 DNA reads as TGTGCCAGCAGCTTAGGTGGCGGGGGGGCCTACAATGAGCAGTTCTTC.

The chain carries TRBV4-3 and TRBJ2-2; 9 bases are a match to TRBD2. Unmatched junction bases numbered 3, after V lost 0 bases and J lost 1 base. Germline V lookup: CDR1 LGHNA, CDR2 YSLEER. The CDR3 is 17 amino acids. CDR3 coding DNA: TGCGCCAGCAGCCAAGATCTAGCGGGACTGAACACCGGGGAGCTGTTTTTT. This translates into CASSQDLAGLNTGELFF.